The 20 T cell receptor beta chains below come from one sample, sequenced in a study of identical twins listed by TCRdb under 2016. Libraries were prepared through 5' RACE. Instrument used: Illumina HiSeq 2000. TCRdb reworked the public reads: Q25 trimming with fastp, MiXCR clone assembly, productive beta chains retained. Each CDR3 protein appears once, grouped with its most common genes and DNA. For this sample there are about 690,000 distinct CDR3 sequences; 20% to 25% appear just once. Of the sample, around 4.4% is held by the ten largest clones. The sample was also reused in another study, on T cells expressing NK-cell markers.

Sequencing was performed on PBMCs. These receptors were collected from a woman under 30 in good health.

The V gene is TRBV6-1, the J gene TRBJ1-5; 7 bases align to TRBD1. The CDR3 is made up of 13 amino acids. The junction had 2 bases not matched to a gene; V was cut back by 5 bases and J by 4 bases. CDR1 is MNHNS, CDR2 SASEGT, per germline. The CDR3 sequence: CASSQGQNQPQHF. The CDR3 DNA sequence: TGTGCCAGCAGTCAGGGACAGAATCAGCCCCAGCATTTT.

This clonotype was recorded a few times. The chain carries TRBV15 and TRBJ2-7, with 8 positions matching TRBD2. The CDR3 has 16 residues. Germline CDR1 LNHNV, CDR2 YYDKDF (reference sequence). Unmatched junction bases numbered 11, after V lost 2 bases and J lost 5 bases. CDR3 DNA sequence: TGTGCCACCAGCAGAATAGAGACTAGCGTCGGCCACGAGCAGTACTTC. It is translated as CATSRIETSVGHEQYF. Supplemented by reference TRBV15 and TRBJ2-7, the full variable domain reads DAMVIQNPRYQVTQFGKPVTLSCSQTLNHNVMYWYQQKSSQAPKLLFHYYDKDFNNEADTPDNFQSRRPNTSFCFLDIRSPGLGDTAMYLCATSRIETSVGHEQYFGPGTRLTVT.

As to this clonotype: The junction does not match germline at one end; this may be a read error. The rearrangement uses TRBV12-3 or TRBV12-4 and TRBJ1-2; D remains ambiguous. The CDR3 is 12 residues long. The CDR3: CASSLNNYGYTF. In DNA, the CDR3 is TGCGCCAGCAGCTTGAATAACTATGGCTACACCTTC.

The genes are TRBV7-2 and TRBJ2-1; D tentatively fits TRBD1 or TRBD2 (5 bases each). Trimming removed 1 base at V and 6 bases at J, with 13 bases between. Germline V gene sequence: CDR1 SGHTA, CDR2 FQGNSA. The CDR3 covers 15 residues. The CDR3 DNA sequence: TGTGCCAGCAGCTTAGTTGGGACGTTTAGCAATGAGCAGTTCTTC. It translates to CASSLVGTFSNEQFF.

The J gene is TRBJ2-1, the V gene TRBV5-1; maybe TRBD2 (6 bases). Looked up from germline, CDR1 is SGHRS and CDR2 is YFSETQ. The CDR3 consists of 11 residues. The germline V and J ends were trimmed by 5 bases and 14 bases, with 14 bases remaining between them. Here the CDR3 reads CASRSRTIEFF. The CDR3 region has the DNA TGCGCCAGCAGGTCCAGGACTATCGAGTTCTTC. The full variable domain, completed using reference TRBV5-1 and TRBJ2-1, is KAGVTQTPRYLIKTRGQQVTLSCSPISGHRSVSWYQQTPGQGLQFLFEYFSETQRNKGNFPGRFSGRQFSNSRSEMNVSTLELGDSALYLCASRSRTIEFFGPGTRLTVL.

As to this clonotype: This sequence may be a read error, since a much larger clone differs from it by one base. The V gene is TRBV7-9, the J gene TRBJ2-2; D is ambiguous. Germline V gene data show CDR1 as SEHNR and CDR2 as FQNEAQ (reference sequence). This CDR3 is 14 amino acids long. V was cut by 5 bases and J by 0 bases, with 7 bases left in between. CDR3 sequence (DNA): TGTGCCAGCAGCATCGGAGCGAACACCGGGGAGCTGTTTTTT. Its protein product is CASSIGANTGELFF.

The chain uses TRBV5-1 and TRBJ2-3; TRBD2 agrees at 7 bases. Germline lookup yields CDR1 SGHRS and CDR2 YFSETQ. The CDR3 is 15 amino acids. The junction had 5 bases not matched to a gene; V was cut back by 0 bases and J by 4 bases. The CDR3 DNA reads as TGCGCCAGCAGCTTGGCTACTAGCGAGGCAGATACGCAGTATTTT. Translating gives CASSLATSEADTQYF.

The chain employs TRBV7-2 and TRBJ2-7; D tentatively fits TRBD1 or TRBD2 (5 bases each). Germline assignment: CDR1 SGHTA and CDR2 FQGNSA. Deletions cut 5 bases from V and 2 bases from J, with 16 bases between. The length of the CDR3 is 15 residues. The CDR3 DNA reads as TGTGCCAGCAGCACTAGTGGGGGTTACACCTACGAGCAGTACTTC. Residues: CASSTSGGYTYEQYF.

This rearrangement joins TRBV4-3 to TRBJ2-3, with D hard to call. CDR1 is LGHNA, CDR2 YSLEER, per germline. Trimming left V 0 bases short and J 5 bases short, with 18 bases between. The CDR3 length is 17 residues. CDR3 residues: CASSQDRARGMGDTQYF. CDR3 coding DNA: TGCGCCAGCAGCCAAGATCGGGCACGCGGAATGGGAGATACGCAGTATTTT.

This clonotype was detected only a few times. The rearrangement joins TRBV9 to TRBJ2-1; D is perhaps TRBD2 (6 bases). Germline assignment: CDR1 SGDLS and CDR2 YYNGEE. Trimming took off 1 base at V and 6 bases at J, with 20 bases between the two ends. The CDR3 covers 17 residues. The CDR3 bases are TGTGCCAGCAGCGTAAGGGGCCTCCCCTCAGCGGGCAATGAGCAGTTCTTC. This encodes CASSVRGLPSAGNEQFF.

The V and J genes are TRBV5-6 and TRBJ2-2; D may correspond to TRBD1 or TRBD2 (5 bases each). Germline V gene data show CDR1 as SGHDT and CDR2 as YYEEEE. This CDR3 spans 13 amino acids. V was pared by 3 bases and J by 6 bases, with 9 bases between. CDR3 in DNA: TGTGCCAGCAGCTCGGGACCGCCCGGGGAGCTGTTTTTT. Translated, it gives CASSSGPPGELFF.

Only a few counts were recorded for this clonotype. This chain joins TRBV2 and TRBJ1-2, with 7 bases fitting TRBD1. Germline lookup yields CDR1 SNHLY and CDR2 FYNNEI. The CDR3 is 15 residues long. V was clipped by 3 bases and J by 4 bases; unmatched bases: 8. CDR3 residues: CASSEGQPGRYGYTF. The CDR3 DNA sequence: TGTGCCAGCAGTGAGGGACAGCCAGGCCGCTATGGCTACACCTTC.

This clonotype was seen a few times. This rearrangement joins TRBV29-1 to TRBJ2-5, with D possibly being TRBD2 (5 bases). Per germline, CDR1 SQVTM and CDR2 ANQGSEA. The V and J ends lost 4 bases and 1 base respectively, with 7 bases between them. This CDR3 spans 12 amino acids. CDR3 region: CSVGTSQETQYF. In DNA, the CDR3 is TGCAGCGTTGGGACTTCCCAAGAGACCCAGTACTTC. The whole variable domain, remainder taken from reference TRBV29-1 and TRBJ2-5, is SAVISQKPSRDICQRGTSLTIQCQVDSQVTMMFWYRQQPGQSLTLIATANQGSEATYESGFVIDKFPISRPNLTFSTLTVSNMSPEDSSIYLCSVGTSQETQYFGPGTRLLVL.

The rearrangement joins TRBV9 to TRBJ1-2; D remains ambiguous. CDR1 is SGDLS and CDR2 is YYNGEE in the germline V gene. Trimming removed 4 bases from V and 4 bases from J, with 11 bases in between. CDR3 size: 13 residues. CDR3 in amino acids: CASSFRMGYGYTF. CDR3 DNA: TGTGCCAGCAGCTTCCGGATGGGCTATGGCTACACCTTC.

The V and J genes are TRBV6-2 or TRBV6-3 and TRBJ2-7; 8 bases agree with TRBD2. The CDR3 is 14 amino acids. V was clipped by 5 bases and J by 7 bases; unmatched bases: 10. Germline CDR1 and CDR2: MNHEY and SVGEGT. CDR3 region: CASSRKRERREQYF. The DNA of the CDR3 is TGTGCCAGCAGTCGAAAGCGGGAGAGGCGGGAGCAGTACTTC.

V and J are TRBV4-3 and TRBJ2-1; either TRBD1 or TRBD2 may fit D (6 bases each). The CDR3 contains 13 residues. CDR1 is LGHNA, CDR2 YSLEER, per germline. Trimming took 5 bases from V and 8 from J, leaving 13 bases between them. The CDR3 nucleotides are TGCGCCAGCAGCACGGGGGCACAGGATGAGCAGTTCTTC. Amino acid sequence: CASSTGAQDEQFF.

This clonotype was detected a few times. This sequence joins TRBV19 and TRBJ1-5; the D gene is possibly TRBD1 (6 bases). The germline V gene has CDR1 LNHDA and CDR2 SQIVND (reference sequence). V gave up 9 bases and J gave up 0 bases, with 18 bases separating them. The CDR3 is 16 amino acids. CDR3 protein: CASRGGTSSSNQPQHF. For the CDR3, the DNA is TGTGCCAGCAGAGGCGGGACATCTTCTAGCAATCAGCCCCAGCATTTT.

The rearrangement uses TRBV6-2 or TRBV6-3 and TRBJ2-2; D gene ambiguous. Trimming pared 0 bases from V and 3 bases from J, leaving 5 bases between. From germline, CDR1 is MNHEY and CDR2 SVGEGT. This CDR3 is 14 amino acids long. The CDR3 sequence is CASSYSSHTGELFF. The CDR3 region has the DNA TGTGCCAGCAGTTACTCGAGTCACACCGGGGAGCTGTTTTTT.

This clonotype was seen only once. V and J are TRBV10-2 and TRBJ1-2; 9 nucleotides line up with TRBD1. This CDR3 comprises 15 residues. The germline V gene encodes CDR1 WSHSY and CDR2 SAAADI. The V and J ends lost 4 bases and 0 bases, in that order; junction bases with no gene match: 3. CDR3: CASSGRTGANYGYTF. CDR3 DNA sequence: TGCGCCAGCAGTGGGCGGACAGGGGCTAACTATGGCTACACCTTC.

In this sample, this clonotype turned up a few times. The chain carries TRBV5-1 and TRBJ2-5, with TRBD2 matching over 9 bases. Germline CDR1 is SGHRS and CDR2 is YFSETQ. The CDR3 is 15 amino acids. Trimming removed 4 bases from V and 4 bases from J; junction bases left unmatched: 8. The CDR3 loop reads CASSMGTSNGETQYF. Written as DNA, the CDR3 is TGCGCCAGCAGCATGGGGACTAGCAATGGAGAGACCCAGTACTTC.